The 7 T cell receptor beta chains below all came from one sample that was sequenced in a study of shared clonotypes between healthy human individuals. Method: immunoSEQ multiplex PCR; TCRdb's copy keeps in-frame clones and lacks some. The profile covers more than 550,000 clones, with about 91% appearing a single time and about 24% taken by the ten largest. It was CD45RO-negative cells, positively selected for CCR7, that made up naive CD8 cells, with terminally differentiated effector memory CD45RA+ cells excluded. Source material: naive CD8+ T cells sorted from blood. The receptor source for this set is a man younger than 45 in good health.

The gene calls are TRBV7-8 and TRBJ2-1; TRBD1 might be the D (6 bases). Trimming left V 5 bases short and J 4 bases short, with 18 bases between. Germline CDR1 is SGHVS and CDR2 is FQNEAQ. The CDR3 is made up of 16 amino acids. CDR3 sequence reads: CASSRGTGQPYNEQFF. The DNA for the CDR3 is TGTGCCAGCAGCAGAGGAACCGGACAGCCTTACAATGAGCAGTTCTTC.

V and J are TRBV30 and TRBJ2-1; possibly TRBD1 for D (6 bases). Per germline, CDR1 GTSNPN and CDR2 SVGIG (reference sequence). V was clipped by 0 bases and J by 0 bases, with 12 bases between them. This CDR3 region has 16 residues. The CDR3 coding sequence is TGTGCCTGGAGTGTACTGACAGGCAGCTCCTACAATGAGCAGTTCTTC. This sequence encodes CAWSVLTGSSYNEQFF.

V and J are TRBV11-2 and TRBJ2-1, with 11 bases identical to TRBD2. The germline V gene encodes CDR1 SGHAT and CDR2 FQNNGV. The junction had 4 bases not matched to a gene; V was cut back by 0 bases and J by 9 bases. The CDR3 has 15 amino acids. Here the CDR3 reads CASSLDAGTSGEQFF. CDR3 nucleotides: TGTGCCAGCAGCTTAGACGCCGGGACTAGCGGTGAGCAGTTCTTC.

The chain has TRBV9 and TRBJ1-2; D not resolved. V lost 4 bases to trimming and J lost 4 bases, with 8 bases between them. The germline gives CDR1 SGDLS, CDR2 YYNGEE. This CDR3 has 12 amino acids. For the CDR3, the DNA is TGTGCCAGCAGCTCCCGGGCCTATGGCTACACCTTC. Encoded protein: CASSSRAYGYTF.

This chain links TRBV7-9 with TRBJ1-5; a weak D match, TRBD1 (5 bases). The CDR3 consists of 15 residues. Trimming pared 5 bases from V and 0 bases from J, leaving 11 bases between. Germline V gene lookup returns CDR1 SEHNR and CDR2 FQNEAQ (reference sequence). CDR3 protein: CASSPVGDSNQPQHF. In nucleotides, the CDR3 is TGTGCCAGCAGCCCGGTAGGGGATAGCAATCAGCCCCAGCATTTT.

The rearrangement uses TRBV27 and TRBJ2-1; no firm D call. Trimming took 5 bases from V and 5 from J, leaving 13 bases between them. The CDR3 contains 14 residues. CDR1 is MNHEY, CDR2 SMNVEV, per germline (reference sequence). For the CDR3, the DNA is TGTGCCAGCAGTAGCACTCCCACCAACAATGAGCAGTTCTTC. Its translation is CASSSTPTNNEQFF.

The CDR3 DNA reads TGTGCCAGCAGTTTATTAGGGTCCTTTGGCGATGAGCAGTTCTTC. This encodes CASSLLGSFGDEQFF. The gene calls are TRBV27 and TRBJ2-1, with D unclear. Trimming shortened V by 1 base and J by 8 bases, and 15 bases separated the two germline ends. The CDR3 runs to 15 residues. The germline V gene has CDR1 MNHEY and CDR2 SMNVEV (reference sequence).